This T cell receptor (beta chain) emerged from a study of T cells in Graves' hyperthyroidism and ophthalmopathy. TCR beta CDR3 regions were amplified from RNA. A set of HTBI primers served as the primers for a first-round RT-PCR of the TCR CDR3. TCRdb ran MiXCR on the multiplex PCR reads and lists one entry per CDR3 protein. Counted here are more than 500,000 distinct CDR3 sequences, 40% to 50% occurring once; the ten biggest clones make up about 45%. This clonotype was picked up a small number of times. The antigen remains undetermined. The CDR3 runs to 12 residues. The V and J ends lost 5 bases and 12 bases respectively, with 16 bases between them. CDR1 is SNHLY and CDR2 is FYNNEI in the germline V gene. Overall study findings and caveats: A median around 6 months before onset, the model predicted ophthalmopathy. Most thyroid clonotypes that were expanded above 0.001 also turned up in blood.

Material: peripheral blood or thyroid tissue (not recorded which). The gene calls are TRBV2 and TRBJ1-1; possible D gene TRBD1, 5 bases. The clonotype originates from an adult woman with Graves' disease, either hyperthyroidism or ophthalmopathy (not recorded which). The CDR3 protein is CASSKNRRKPFF. CDR3 sequence (DNA): TGTGCCAGCAGTAAAAACAGGCGCAAGCCTTTCTTT.